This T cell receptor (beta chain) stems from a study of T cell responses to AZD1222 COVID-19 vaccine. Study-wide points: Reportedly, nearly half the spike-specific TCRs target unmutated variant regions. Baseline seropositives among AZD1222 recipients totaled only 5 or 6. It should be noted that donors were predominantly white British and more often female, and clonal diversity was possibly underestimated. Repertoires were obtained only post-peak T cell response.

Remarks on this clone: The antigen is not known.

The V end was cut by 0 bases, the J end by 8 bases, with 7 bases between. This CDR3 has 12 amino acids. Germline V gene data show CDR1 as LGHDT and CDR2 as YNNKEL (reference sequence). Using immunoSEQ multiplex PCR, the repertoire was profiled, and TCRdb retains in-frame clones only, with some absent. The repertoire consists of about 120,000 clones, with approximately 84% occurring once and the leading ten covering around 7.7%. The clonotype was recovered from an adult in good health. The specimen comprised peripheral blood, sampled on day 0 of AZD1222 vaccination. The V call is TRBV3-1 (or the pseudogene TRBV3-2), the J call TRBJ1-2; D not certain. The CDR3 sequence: CASSQEGAGYTF. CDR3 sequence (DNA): TGTGCCAGCAGCCAAGAGGGAGCGGGCTACACCTTC.